The next 24 T cell receptor beta chains were all read from a single sample in a study of T cell responses to AZD1222 COVID-19 vaccine. Some clones are missing from TCRdb's copy, which holds only in-frame ones; the method was immunoSEQ multiplex PCR. Of about 180,000 clones in the sample, 85% to 95% were seen once. Source: peripheral blood, taken 28 days after the second AZD1222 dose. The receptors originated from an adult who received the AZD1222 COVID-19 vaccine.

The V call is TRBV7-3, the J call TRBJ2-5; D gene uncertain. V lost 1 base and J 4 bases, leaving 10 bases between the germline ends. In germline, CDR1 is SGHTA, CDR2 FQGTGA. The CDR3 has 14 amino acids. The CDR3 DNA reads TGTGCCAGCAGCTTAAGTTCGGCAGCAGAGACCCAGTACTTC. As protein: CASSLSSAAETQYF.

Only a few counts were recorded for this clone. The J gene is TRBJ2-1, the V gene TRBV10-1, with 8 bases identical to TRBD2. Per germline, CDR1 WNHNN and CDR2 SYGVQD (reference sequence). V shed 2 bases, J shed 3 bases, and the junction held 3 bases outside the gene matches. This CDR3 contains 15 residues. The CDR3 spells CASSETSGFYNEQFF. DNA of the CDR3: TGCGCCAGCAGTGAGACTAGCGGTTTCTACAATGAGCAGTTCTTC.

The chain is built from TRBV7-3 and TRBJ1-1; D uncertain. This CDR3 is 14 amino acids long. CDR1 is SGHTA and CDR2 is FQGTGA in the germline V gene. V dropped 0 bases and J dropped 6 bases, with 11 bases sitting between them. In nucleotides, the CDR3 is TGTGCCAGCAGCTTAACGTTTCGTGCAGCTGAAGCTTTCTTT. Translation gives CASSLTFRAAEAFF.

The chain couples TRBV11-2 to TRBJ2-3; the D gene is possibly TRBD2 (6 bases). V lost 8 bases and J 4 bases, leaving 13 bases between the germline ends. The CDR3 has 13 residues. The germline gives CDR1 SGHAT, CDR2 FQNNGV. The CDR3 region has the DNA TGTGCCAGCGAGCGGGCTGGCCCAGATACGCAGTATTTT. It codes for CASERAGPDTQYF.

V usage is TRBV15 and J usage is TRBJ1-5; D gene unclear. The CDR3 is 15 residues long. From germline, CDR1 is LNHNV and CDR2 YYDKDF (reference sequence). The V gene lost 0 bases and the J gene lost 5 bases, with 11 bases spanning the gap. The CDR3 here is CATSRDSTGYQPQHF. CDR3 DNA: TGTGCCACCAGCAGAGATTCTACGGGGTATCAGCCCCAGCATTTT.

The V call is TRBV27, the J call TRBJ2-2; D is ambiguous. The CDR3 totals 15 residues. V gave up 0 bases and J gave up 5 bases, with 10 bases separating them. In germline, CDR1 is MNHEY, CDR2 SMNVEV (reference sequence). CDR3 DNA: TGTGCCAGCAGTTTATCCCCCCCGGCTACCGGGGAGCTGTTTTTT. It encodes CASSLSPPATGELFF.

The V and J genes are TRBV18 and TRBJ2-5; 8 bases agree with TRBD2. This CDR3 has 14 residues. J gave up 5 bases and V 4 bases, and 6 bases lay outside the gene matches. Germline CDR1 reads KGHSH; CDR2 reads LQKENI. The chain's CDR3 is CASSQAGVRETQYF. CDR3 nucleotide sequence: TGTGCCAGCTCACAAGCGGGAGTAAGGGAGACCCAGTACTTC.

As regards this clone: The same CDR3 can be traced to other DNA sequences in this sample. The rearrangement joins TRBV25-1 to TRBJ1-1; D remains ambiguous. Trimming removed 9 bases at V and 2 bases at J, with 13 bases between. This CDR3 is built from 13 residues. The germline V gene has CDR1 MGHDK and CDR2 SYGVNS. In DNA, the CDR3 is TGTGCCAGTAGGTGGGGTTCAAACACTGAAGCTTTCTTT. Amino acid sequence: CASRWGSNTEAFF.

The rearrangement links TRBV7-3 to TRBJ1-1, with TRBD1 as a possible D gene (6 bases). V lost 5 bases, J lost 1 base, and 14 bases lay in between. Per the germline V gene, CDR1 is SGHTA and CDR2 is FQGTGA. The CDR3 has 15 residues. The CDR3 reads CASSVQGFGNTEAFF. In DNA form, the CDR3 reads TGTGCCAGCAGCGTTCAGGGGTTTGGGAACACTGAAGCTTTCTTT.

The genes are TRBV19 and TRBJ1-5; D perhaps matches TRBD1 (6 bases). The CDR3 extends over 16 amino acids. Germline-derived CDR1 and CDR2 are LNHDA and SQIVND (reference sequence). V lost 11 bases and J 8 bases, leaving 28 bases between the germline ends. The CDR3 loop reads CAVSLTGHFTEEPQHF. The CDR3 nucleotides are TGTGCCGTATCGCTTACGGGACATTTTACCGAAGAGCCCCAGCATTTT.

This chain connects TRBV29-1 to TRBJ1-1; 7 bases align to TRBD1. CDR3 length equals 12 residues. CDR1 and CDR2 from the germline V gene are SQVTM and ANQGSEA. Trimming at V came to 0 bases and at J to 10 bases, leaving 5 bases not matched to a gene. In DNA form, the CDR3 reads TGCAGCGTTGAAGAAGGGACAGTCGCAGCTTTCTTT. It translates to CSVEEGTVAAFF.

The rearrangement uses TRBV19 and TRBJ1-2, with 9 bases that match TRBD1. Per the germline V gene, CDR1 is LNHDA and CDR2 is SQIVND (reference sequence). V was clipped by 5 bases and J by 6 bases; unmatched bases: 7. CDR3 length: 14 amino acids. The CDR3 loop is CASSLTGGLNGYTF. The CDR3 DNA follows: TGTGCCAGTAGTCTTACAGGGGGCCTTAATGGCTACACCTTC.

The table lists this clone with a count of one. This chain links TRBV29-1 with TRBJ1-5, with a tentative D call TRBD1 (5 bases). CDR1 and CDR2 from the germline V gene are SQVTM and ANQGSEA. The CDR3 contains 12 residues. Trimming stripped 6 bases from V and 4 bases from J, with 10 bases between. This CDR3 is CSVRDDNQPQHF. The CDR3 nucleotides are TGCAGCGTGCGGGACGATAATCAGCCCCAGCATTTT.

The chain employs TRBV28 and TRBJ1-1; tentative D call: TRBD1 (5 bases). The germline gives CDR1 MDHEN, CDR2 SYDVKM. The ends were cut back, 6 bases at V and 0 bases at J, with 14 bases in the middle. The CDR3 sequence is 15 residues long. In nucleotides, the CDR3 is TGTGCCAGCAGGCGCGCAGGGAACTTGAACACTGAAGCTTTCTTT. Its protein product is CASRRAGNLNTEAFF.

The chain links TRBV20-1 to TRBJ2-5, with D uncertain. The ends were cut back, 2 bases at V and 1 base at J, with 2 bases in the middle. CDR1 and CDR2 (germline): DFQATT, SNEGSKA (reference sequence). This CDR3 is 11 amino acids long. The CDR3 here is CSARPQETQYF. In DNA form, the CDR3 reads TGCAGTGCTAGACCCCAAGAGACCCAGTACTTC.

V is TRBV15 and J is TRBJ2-3, with D possibly matching TRBD1 (6 bases). V was clipped by 2 bases and J by 0 bases, with 12 bases between them. The CDR3 length is 16 residues. Germline CDR1 LNHNV, CDR2 YYDKDF (reference sequence). CDR3 amino acids: CATSRPLTGSTDTQYF. CDR3 nucleotides: TGTGCCACCAGCAGACCTCTAACAGGGAGCACAGATACGCAGTATTTT.

The chain is built from TRBV15 and TRBJ1-5; unclear D gene. Trimming stripped 0 bases from V and 4 bases from J, with 16 bases between. The germline V gene encodes CDR1 LNHNV and CDR2 YYDKDF (reference sequence). This CDR3 is built from 17 residues. The CDR3 here is CATSRDEPQRGNQPQHF. In nucleotides, the CDR3 is TGTGCCACCAGCAGAGATGAACCCCAACGGGGAAATCAGCCCCAGCATTTT.

The rearrangement uses TRBV2 and TRBJ1-4; D unresolved. The CDR3 spans 12 residues. Germline CDR1 reads SNHLY; CDR2 reads FYNNEI. Deletions cut 7 bases from V and 6 bases from J, with 9 bases between. The CDR3 sequence is CASMYGDEKLFF. The CDR3 nucleotides are TGTGCCAGCATGTACGGGGATGAAAAACTGTTTTTT. The entire variable domain, with the rest obtained from reference TRBV2 and TRBJ1-4, is as follows: EPEVTQTPSHQVTQMGQEVILRCVPISNHLYFYWYRQILGQKVEFLVSFYNNEISEKSEIFDDQFSVERPDGSNFTLKIRSTKLEDSAMYFCASMYGDEKLFFGSGTQLSVL.

This rearrangement joins TRBV5-8 to TRBJ1-5; D ambiguous. V was trimmed by 4 bases and J by 9 bases, leaving 23 bases between them. Germline V gives CDR1 SGHTS, CDR2 YDEGEE. The length of the CDR3 is 16 residues. The DNA of the CDR3 is TGTGCCAGCAGCGTAGCATTCTTGGGGTCCGCTCGGCCCCAGCATTTT. Translating gives CASSVAFLGSARPQHF.

The J gene is TRBJ2-7, the V gene TRBV6-5; 7 bases align to TRBD2. The V segment lost 4 bases and the J segment 5 bases; nucleotides outside the gene matches: 5. The CDR3 consists of 13 residues. Looked up from germline, CDR1 is MNHEY and CDR2 is SVGAGI. The CDR3 sequence: CASSSAGVNEQYF. The CDR3 nucleotides read TGTGCCAGCAGTTCGGCGGGGGTTAACGAGCAGTACTTC.

Concerning this clone: At the DNA level, this CDR3 is encoded by other sequences in the same sample as well. The chain combines TRBV19 with TRBJ1-1; no clear D. V lost 3 bases and J lost 1, with 9 bases in between. This CDR3 has 14 amino acids. The germline CDR1 and CDR2 sequences are LNHDA and SQIVND (reference sequence). The CDR3 DNA reads TGTGCCAGTAGTATTAGGCGGGAGAACACTGAAGCTTTCTTT. Its protein product is CASSIRRENTEAFF.

This chain joins TRBV4-1 and TRBJ1-1; 8 bases fit TRBD1. The CDR3 length is 15 residues. The trim removed 4 bases at V and 0 bases at J, leaving 4 bases unmatched. Germline values: CDR1 MGHRA, CDR2 YSYEKL. DNA of the CDR3: TGCGCCAGCAGCCTTCGGACAGGGATGAACACTGAAGCTTTCTTT. Protein: CASSLRTGMNTEAFF.

The genes are TRBV3-1 (or the pseudogene TRBV3-2) and TRBJ1-2; no definite D call. The germline gives CDR1 LGHDT, CDR2 YNNKEL (reference sequence). The CDR3 length is 11 residues. V shed 3 bases and J shed 4 bases, with 3 bases lying between them. CDR3 protein: CASSHIYGYTF. In DNA form, the CDR3 reads TGTGCCAGCAGCCATATCTATGGCTACACCTTC.

J is TRBJ1-2 and V is TRBV6-2 or TRBV6-3; no reliable D call. CDR3 length equals 13 residues. V lost 2 bases and J 8 bases, leaving 12 bases between the germline ends. CDR1 MNHEY and CDR2 SVGEGT come from the germline V gene. The CDR3 spells CASSYEAGYGYTF. The CDR3 DNA sequence: TGTGCCAGCAGTTACGAGGCAGGATACGGCTACACCTTC.